This T cell receptor beta chain originates from a study of control samples from healthy donors and cancer patients (dated by TCRdb to 2018 to 2020). Trimming removed 5 bases from V and 9 bases from J; the gene matches leave 20 bases unexplained. The CDR3 runs 17 amino acids, cysteine and phenylalanine included. Left in the record is the CDR3 DNA by itself, 51 bases read in frame from the first base. The germline V gene sets CDR1 to MDHEN and CDR2 to SYDVKM. As for this clone: Its recognized antigen is unknown. Base qualities were left out, and no much larger clone turns up one base away.

Receptor libraries were prepared by the immunoSEQ multiplex PCR assay. Not all clones reach the TCRdb copy of this immuneACCESS table, which keeps in-frame sequences only. Checked studies attribute under half of the gap to unresolved V genes and leave the rest unexplained. The sample table records 100,000 to 150,000 clones; about 93% of these occur just once. 1.5% to 2% of the sample is taken by the ten largest. This receptor was taken from a man aged 50 to 60 with head and neck cancer. Sequencing used PBMCs. The sequence is built from TRBV28 and TRBJ1-2, with TRBD1 identical over 8 junction bases. For the CDR3, the sequence is CASSPSGQVGLELRYTF. In nucleotides, the sequence is TGTGCCAGCAGTCCCTCGGGACAGGTTGGCCTAGAGTTGCGCTACACCTTC.